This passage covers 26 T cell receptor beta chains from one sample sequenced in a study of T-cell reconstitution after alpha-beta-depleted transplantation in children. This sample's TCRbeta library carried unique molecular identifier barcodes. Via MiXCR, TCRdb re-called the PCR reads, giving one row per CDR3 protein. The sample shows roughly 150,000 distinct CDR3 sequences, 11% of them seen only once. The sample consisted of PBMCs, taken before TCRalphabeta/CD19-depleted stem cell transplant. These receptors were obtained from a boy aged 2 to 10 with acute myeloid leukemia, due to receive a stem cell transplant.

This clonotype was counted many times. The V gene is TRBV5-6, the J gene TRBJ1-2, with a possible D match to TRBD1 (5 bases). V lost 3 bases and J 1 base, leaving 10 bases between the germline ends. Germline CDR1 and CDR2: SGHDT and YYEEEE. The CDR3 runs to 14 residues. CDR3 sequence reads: CASSSTRVNYGYTF. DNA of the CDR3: TGTGCCAGCAGCTCGACCAGGGTTAACTATGGCTACACCTTC.

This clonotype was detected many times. The CDR3 coding sequence is TGTGCCAGCAGTTACTCGATCGCACTAGCGGGGTACAATGAGCAGTTCTTC. Protein: CASSYSIALAGYNEQFF. V usage is TRBV6-5 and J usage is TRBJ2-1, with 10 positions matching TRBD2. The CDR3 runs 17 residues. V gave up 0 bases and J gave up 4 bases; unmatched junction bases: 6. Germline-derived CDR1 and CDR2 are MNHEY and SVGAGI.

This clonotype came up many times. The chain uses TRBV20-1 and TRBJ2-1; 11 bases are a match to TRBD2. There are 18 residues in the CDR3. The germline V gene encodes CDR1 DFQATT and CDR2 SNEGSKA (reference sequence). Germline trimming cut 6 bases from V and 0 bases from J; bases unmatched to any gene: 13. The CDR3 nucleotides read TGCAGTGCCACCGCGGTAGCGGGGGGGCGTAGCTCCTACAATGAGCAGTTCTTC. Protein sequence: CSATAVAGGRSSYNEQFF.

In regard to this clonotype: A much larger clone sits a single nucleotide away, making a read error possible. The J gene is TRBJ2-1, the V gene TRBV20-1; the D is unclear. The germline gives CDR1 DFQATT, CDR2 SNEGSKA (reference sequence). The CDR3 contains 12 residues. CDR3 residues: CSAPSHYIEQFF. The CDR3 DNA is TGCAGTGCTCCGTCCCACTACATTGAGCAGTTCTTC.

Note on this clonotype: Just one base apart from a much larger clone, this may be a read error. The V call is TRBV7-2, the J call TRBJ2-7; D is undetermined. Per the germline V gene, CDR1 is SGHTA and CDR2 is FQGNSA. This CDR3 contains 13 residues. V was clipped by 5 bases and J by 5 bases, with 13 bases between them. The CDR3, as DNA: TGTGCCAGCAGCCAACTCGGTGGCCACGAGCAGTACTTC. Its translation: CASSQLGGHEQYF. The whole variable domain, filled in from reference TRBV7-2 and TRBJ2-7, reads GAGVSQSPSNKVTEKGKDVELRCDPISGHTALYWYRQSLGQGLEFLIYFQGNSAPDKSGLPSDRFSAERTGGSVSTLTIQRTQQEDSAVYLCASSQLGGHEQYFGPGTRLTVT.

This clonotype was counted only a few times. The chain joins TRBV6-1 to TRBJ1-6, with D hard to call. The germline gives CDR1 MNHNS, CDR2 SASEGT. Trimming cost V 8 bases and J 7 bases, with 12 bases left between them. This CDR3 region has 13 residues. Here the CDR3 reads CASDETANSPLHF. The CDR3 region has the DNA TGTGCCAGCGACGAAACAGCAAATTCACCCCTCCACTTT.

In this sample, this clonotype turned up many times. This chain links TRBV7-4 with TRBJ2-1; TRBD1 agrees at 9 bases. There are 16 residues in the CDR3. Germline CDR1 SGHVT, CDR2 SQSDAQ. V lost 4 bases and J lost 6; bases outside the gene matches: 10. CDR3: CASSSTQGAPSNEQFF. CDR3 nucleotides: TGTGCCAGCAGCTCGACACAGGGGGCTCCCTCCAATGAGCAGTTCTTC.

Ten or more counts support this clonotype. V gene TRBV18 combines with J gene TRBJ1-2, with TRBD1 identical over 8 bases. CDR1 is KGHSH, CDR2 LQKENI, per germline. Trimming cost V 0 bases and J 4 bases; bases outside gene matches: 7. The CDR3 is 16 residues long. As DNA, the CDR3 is TGTGCCAGCTCACCACCCGGGACAGGCGGCTCCTATGGCTACACCTTC. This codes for CASSPPGTGGSYGYTF.

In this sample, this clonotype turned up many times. Here the CDR3 DNA reads TGTGCCAGACCCCTCCGGGTCGAGCAGTACGTC. Protein sequence: CARPLRVEQYV. The chain couples TRBV9 to TRBJ2-7; D remains ambiguous. Between the trimmed V and J ends, which lost 8 bases and 6 bases, there was a span of 12 bases. Germline V gene data show CDR1 as SGDLS and CDR2 as YYNGEE. This CDR3 comprises 11 residues.

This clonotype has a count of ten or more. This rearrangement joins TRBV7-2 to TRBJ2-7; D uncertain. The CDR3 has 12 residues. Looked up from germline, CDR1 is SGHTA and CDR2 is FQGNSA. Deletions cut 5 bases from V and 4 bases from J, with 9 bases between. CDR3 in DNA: TGTGCCAGCAGCCGTTTCGATTACGAGCAGTACTTC. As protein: CASSRFDYEQYF.

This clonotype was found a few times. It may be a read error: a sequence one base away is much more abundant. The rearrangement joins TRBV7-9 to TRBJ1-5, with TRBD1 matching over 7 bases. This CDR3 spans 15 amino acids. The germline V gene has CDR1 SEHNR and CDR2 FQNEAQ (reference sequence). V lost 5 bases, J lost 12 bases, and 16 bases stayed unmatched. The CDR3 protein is CASSAGTANGGLQHF. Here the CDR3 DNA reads TGTGCCAGCAGCGCCGGGACAGCCAACGGGGGGCTCCAGCATTTT.

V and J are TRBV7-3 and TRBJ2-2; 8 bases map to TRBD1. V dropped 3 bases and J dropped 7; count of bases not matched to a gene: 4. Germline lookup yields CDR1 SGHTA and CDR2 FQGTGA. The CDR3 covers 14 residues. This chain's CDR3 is CASSLTGDSGELFF. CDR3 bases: TGTGCCAGCAGCTTGACAGGGGACAGCGGGGAGCTGTTTTTT.

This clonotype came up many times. The CDR3 bases are TGTGCCAGCAGTATTATGACAGGCAGCATCGCCGGGGAGCTGTTTTTT. It codes for CASSIMTGSIAGELFF. This chain joins TRBV6-1 and TRBJ2-2; possibly TRBD1 for D (6 bases). V lost 5 bases and J 6 bases, leaving 19 bases between the germline ends. The CDR3 totals 16 residues. Per germline, CDR1 MNHNS and CDR2 SASEGT.

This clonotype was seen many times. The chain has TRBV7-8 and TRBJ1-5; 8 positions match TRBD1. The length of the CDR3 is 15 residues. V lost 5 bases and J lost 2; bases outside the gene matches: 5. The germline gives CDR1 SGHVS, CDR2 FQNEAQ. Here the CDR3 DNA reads TGTGCCAGCAGCCCCAGGGGGCTGGGCAATCAGCCCCAGCATTTT. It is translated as CASSPRGLGNQPQHF.

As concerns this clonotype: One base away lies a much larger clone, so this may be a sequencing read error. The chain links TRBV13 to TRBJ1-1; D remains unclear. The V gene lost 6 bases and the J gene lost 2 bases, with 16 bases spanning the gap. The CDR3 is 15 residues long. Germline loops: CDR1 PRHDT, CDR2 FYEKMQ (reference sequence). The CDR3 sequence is CASSLGPDINTEAFF. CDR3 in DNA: TGTGCCAGCAGTCTTGGGCCCGACATAAACACTGAAGCTTTCTTT. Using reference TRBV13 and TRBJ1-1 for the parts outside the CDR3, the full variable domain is AAGVIQSPRHLIKEKRETATLKCYPIPRHDTVYWYQQGPGQDPQFLISFYEKMQSDKGSIPDRFSAQQFSDYHSELNMSSLELGDSALYFCASSLGPDINTEAFFGQGTRLTVV.

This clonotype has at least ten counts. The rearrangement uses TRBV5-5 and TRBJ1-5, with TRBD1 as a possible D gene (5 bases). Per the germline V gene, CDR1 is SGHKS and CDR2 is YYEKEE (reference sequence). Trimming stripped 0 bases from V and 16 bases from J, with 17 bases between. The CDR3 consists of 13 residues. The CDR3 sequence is CASSLGLRDAPHF. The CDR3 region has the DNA TGTGCCAGCAGCTTGGGACTCCGGGACGCCCCTCATTTT.

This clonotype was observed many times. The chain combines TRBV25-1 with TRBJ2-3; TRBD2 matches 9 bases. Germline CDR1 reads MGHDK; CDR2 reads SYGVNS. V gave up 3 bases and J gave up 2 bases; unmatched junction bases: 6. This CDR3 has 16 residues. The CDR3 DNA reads TGTGCCAGCAGTGAGGAGCGGGGGGCGTTCACAGATACGCAGTATTTT. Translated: CASSEERGAFTDTQYF. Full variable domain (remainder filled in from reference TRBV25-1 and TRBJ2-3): EADIYQTPRYLVIGTGKKITLECSQTMGHDKMYWYQQDPGMELHLIHYSYGVNSTEKGDLSSESTVSRIRTEHFPLTLESARPSHTSQYLCASSEERGAFTDTQYFGPGTRLTVL.

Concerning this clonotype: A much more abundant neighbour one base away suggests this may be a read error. The CDR3 spells CASSFDPAINYGYTF. CDR3 sequence (DNA): TGCGCCAGCAGCTTTGATCCGGCGATAAACTATGGCTACACCTTC. This sequence joins TRBV5-1 and TRBJ1-2; D is undetermined. Germline CDR1 is SGHRS and CDR2 is YFSETQ. This CDR3 spans 15 amino acids. V lost 2 bases, J lost 2 bases, and 13 bases lay in between. Complete variable domain (other parts from reference TRBV5-1 and TRBJ1-2): KAGVTQTPRYLIKTRGQQVTLSCSPISGHRSVSWYQQTPGQGLQFLFEYFSETQRNKGNFPGRFSGRQFSNSRSEMNVSTLELGDSALYLCASSFDPAINYGYTFGSGTRLTVV.

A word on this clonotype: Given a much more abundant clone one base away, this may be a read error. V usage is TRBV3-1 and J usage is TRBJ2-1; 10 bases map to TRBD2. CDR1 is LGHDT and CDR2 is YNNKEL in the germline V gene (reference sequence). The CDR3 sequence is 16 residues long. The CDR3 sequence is CPSSQVLAGGRNEQFF. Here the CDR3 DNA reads TGTCCCAGCAGCCAAGTTTTAGCGGGGGGCAGGAATGAGCAGTTCTTC.

For the CDR3, the DNA is TGTGCCAGCAGCGAACAGGGGGGGGACACTGAAGCTTTCTTT. Amino acids: CASSEQGGDTEAFF. The V gene is TRBV7-9, the J gene TRBJ1-1; 8 nucleotides match TRBD1. Losses at the gene ends were 5 bases for V and 3 bases for J; bases not matched to a gene: 5. Germline V lookup: CDR1 SEHNR, CDR2 FQNEAQ (reference sequence). The CDR3 is 14 residues long.

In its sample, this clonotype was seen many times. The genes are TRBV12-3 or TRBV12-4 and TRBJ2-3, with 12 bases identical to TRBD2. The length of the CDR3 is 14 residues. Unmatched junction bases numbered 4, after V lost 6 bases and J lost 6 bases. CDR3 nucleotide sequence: TGTGCCAGCAGCCGACTAGCGGGGGCGGATACGCAGTATTTT. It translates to CASSRLAGADTQYF.

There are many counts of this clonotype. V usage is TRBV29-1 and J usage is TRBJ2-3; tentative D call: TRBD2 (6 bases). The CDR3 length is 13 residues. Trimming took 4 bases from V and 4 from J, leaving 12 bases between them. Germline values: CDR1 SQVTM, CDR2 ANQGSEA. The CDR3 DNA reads TGCAGCGTTGCTCCCCGACTAGCAGATACGCAGTATTTT. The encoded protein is CSVAPRLADTQYF.

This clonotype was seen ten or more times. The CDR3 DNA is TGTGCCAGCAGTCCGGGACAGGTGCATAATCAGCCCCAGCATTTT. It codes for CASSPGQVHNQPQHF. V usage is TRBV12-3 or TRBV12-4 and J usage is TRBJ1-5, with 8 nucleotides matching TRBD1. J lost 4 bases, V lost 5 bases, and 7 bases had no gene match. The CDR3 has 15 amino acids.

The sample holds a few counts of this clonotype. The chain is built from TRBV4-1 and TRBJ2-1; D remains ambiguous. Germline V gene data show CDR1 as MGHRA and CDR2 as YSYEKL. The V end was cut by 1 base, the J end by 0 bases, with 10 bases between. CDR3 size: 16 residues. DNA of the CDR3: TGCGCCAGCAGCCAAGGAGCACAAAGCTCCTACAATGAGCAGTTCTTC. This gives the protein CASSQGAQSSYNEQFF.

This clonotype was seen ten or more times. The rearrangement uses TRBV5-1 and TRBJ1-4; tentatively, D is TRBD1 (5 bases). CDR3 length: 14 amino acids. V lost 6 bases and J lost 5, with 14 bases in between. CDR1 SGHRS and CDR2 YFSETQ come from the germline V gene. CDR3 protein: CASKVTETNEKLFF. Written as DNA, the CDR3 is TGCGCCAGCAAGGTGACAGAAACAAATGAAAAACTGTTTTTT. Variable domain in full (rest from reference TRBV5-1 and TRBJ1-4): KAGVTQTPRYLIKTRGQQVTLSCSPISGHRSVSWYQQTPGQGLQFLFEYFSETQRNKGNFPGRFSGRQFSNSRSEMNVSTLELGDSALYLCASKVTETNEKLFFGSGTQLSVL.

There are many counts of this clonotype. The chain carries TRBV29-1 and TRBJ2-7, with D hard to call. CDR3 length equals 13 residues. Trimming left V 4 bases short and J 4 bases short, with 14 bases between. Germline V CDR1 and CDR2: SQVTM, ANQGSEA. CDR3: CSVAVPSRYEQYF. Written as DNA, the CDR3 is TGCAGCGTTGCGGTCCCCTCCAGATACGAGCAGTACTTC.